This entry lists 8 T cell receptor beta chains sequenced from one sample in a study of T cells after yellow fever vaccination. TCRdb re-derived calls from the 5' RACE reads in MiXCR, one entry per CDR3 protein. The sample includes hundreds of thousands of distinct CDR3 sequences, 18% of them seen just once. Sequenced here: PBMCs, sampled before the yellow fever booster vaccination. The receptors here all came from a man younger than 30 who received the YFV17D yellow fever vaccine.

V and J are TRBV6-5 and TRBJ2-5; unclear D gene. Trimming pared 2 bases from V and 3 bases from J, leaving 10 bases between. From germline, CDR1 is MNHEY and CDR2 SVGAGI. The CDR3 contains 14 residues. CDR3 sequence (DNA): TGTGCCAGCAGTTACGCTTTCCGGGAAGAGACCCAGTACTTC. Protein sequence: CASSYAFREETQYF.

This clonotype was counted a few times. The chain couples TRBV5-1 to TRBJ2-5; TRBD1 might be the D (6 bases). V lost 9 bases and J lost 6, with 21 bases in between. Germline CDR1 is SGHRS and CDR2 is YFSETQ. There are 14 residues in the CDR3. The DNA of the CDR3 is TGCGCCACCCAACCGGACAGTCGGACACAGACCCAGTACTTC. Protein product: CATQPDSRTQTQYF. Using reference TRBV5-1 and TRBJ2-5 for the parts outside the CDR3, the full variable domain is KAGVTQTPRYLIKTRGQQVTLSCSPISGHRSVSWYQQTPGQGLQFLFEYFSETQRNKGNFPGRFSGRQFSNSRSEMNVSTLELGDSALYLCATQPDSRTQTQYFGPGTRLLVL.

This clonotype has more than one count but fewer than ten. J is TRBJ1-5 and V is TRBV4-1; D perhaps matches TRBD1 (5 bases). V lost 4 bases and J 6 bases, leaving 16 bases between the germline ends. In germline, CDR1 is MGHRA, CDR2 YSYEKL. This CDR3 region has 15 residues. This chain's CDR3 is CASSRNIGDRQPQHF. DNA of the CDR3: TGCGCCAGCAGCCGGAACATAGGGGATCGTCAGCCCCAGCATTTT.

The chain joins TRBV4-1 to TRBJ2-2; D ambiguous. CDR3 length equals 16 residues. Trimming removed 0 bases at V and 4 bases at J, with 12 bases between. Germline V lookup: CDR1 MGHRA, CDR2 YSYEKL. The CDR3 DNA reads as TGCGCCAGCAGCCAAGAGGCCGTATCCGGCACCGGGGAGCTGTTTTTT. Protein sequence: CASSQEAVSGTGELFF.

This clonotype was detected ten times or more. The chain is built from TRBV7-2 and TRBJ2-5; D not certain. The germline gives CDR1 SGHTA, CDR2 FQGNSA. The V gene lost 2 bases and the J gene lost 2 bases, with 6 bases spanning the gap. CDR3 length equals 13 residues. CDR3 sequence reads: CASSLPPQETQYF. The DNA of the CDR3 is TGTGCCAGCAGCTTACCCCCACAAGAGACCCAGTACTTC.

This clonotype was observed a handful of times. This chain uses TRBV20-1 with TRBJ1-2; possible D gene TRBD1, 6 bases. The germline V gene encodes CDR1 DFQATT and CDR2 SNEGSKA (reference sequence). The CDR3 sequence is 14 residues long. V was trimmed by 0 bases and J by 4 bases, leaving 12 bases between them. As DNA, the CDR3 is TGCAGTGCTAGAGATTCACAGGGTCTCTATGGCTACACCTTC. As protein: CSARDSQGLYGYTF.

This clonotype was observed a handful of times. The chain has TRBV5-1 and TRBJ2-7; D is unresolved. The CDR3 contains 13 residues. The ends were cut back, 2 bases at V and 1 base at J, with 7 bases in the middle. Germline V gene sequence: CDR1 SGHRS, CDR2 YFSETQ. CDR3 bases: TGCGCCAGCAGCTTCTCCCTTTCCTACGAGCAGTACTTC. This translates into CASSFSLSYEQYF. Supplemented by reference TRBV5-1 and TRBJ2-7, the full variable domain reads KAGVTQTPRYLIKTRGQQVTLSCSPISGHRSVSWYQQTPGQGLQFLFEYFSETQRNKGNFPGRFSGRQFSNSRSEMNVSTLELGDSALYLCASSFSLSYEQYFGPGTRLTVT.

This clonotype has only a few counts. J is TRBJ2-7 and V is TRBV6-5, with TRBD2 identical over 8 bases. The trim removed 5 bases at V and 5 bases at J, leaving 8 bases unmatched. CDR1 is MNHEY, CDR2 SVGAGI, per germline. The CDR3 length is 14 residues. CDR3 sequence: CASSPRAGGNEQYV. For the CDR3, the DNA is TGTGCCAGCAGTCCGCGGGCGGGAGGCAACGAGCAGTACGTC.